This TCR beta chain was found in a study of vaccination and CD4 T cells after COVID-19. On the study more broadly: Nasal swab PCR showed SARS-CoV-2 in convalescent patients, fewer than 10 with mild and one with severe disease. Overlapping SARS-CoV-2, HCoV-NL63, HCoV-OC43 and HCoV-229E spike peptides were used to stimulate cells. Study findings and constraints: The median count of SARS-CoV-2-reactive clonotypes rose from about 22 to 38, not significantly.

Of note for this clonotype: As yet, its antigen is unknown.

Documented time point: late sampling 161 to 241 days after vaccination in three convalescent patients. The treatment was: approximately nine-day PBMC culture with coronavirus spike peptide pools or control peptides (ViraFEST assay). Cultured CD4+ T-cell DNA underwent Oncomine TCR Beta short-read sequencing. TCRdb reprocessed the PCR reads with MiXCR, giving one entry per CDR3 protein. The sample has roughly 19,000 distinct CDR3 sequences, around 43% seen once. This CDR3 has 14 residues. Trimming left V 1 base short and J 6 bases short, with 15 bases between. Per germline, CDR1 DFQATT and CDR2 SNEGSKA (reference sequence).

Sequencing used CD4+ T cells from blood, cultured in vitro, obtained about 7 months after SARS-CoV-2 vaccination. This clonotype was sampled from a human donor who had recovered from COVID-19. This chain links TRBV20-1 with TRBJ1-2, with a possible D match to TRBD1 (6 bases). In nucleotides, the CDR3 is TGCAGTGCTAGAGTTGGGGGCGGTTTACATGGCTACACCTTC. It is translated as CSARVGGGLHGYTF.